A selection of T cell receptor beta chains follows, all from one sample in a study of identifying expanded T cells in peripheral blood. Measured with immunoSEQ multiplex PCR; TCRdb has only the in-frame clones, and not every one. The sample records roughly 100,000 clones, roughly 89% being singletons. The material sequenced was blood. These receptors all come from a person aged 18 to 75 in good health. Each CDR3 is given with its conserved first and last residue. The order of the fields is V gene, CDR3 length, J gene, D gene, clone size, CDR3 protein, CDR3 DNA. A D gene is named only where the DNA matches it firmly. Some rows mark clone size as missing; the rest say once, few, many or name a class of expanded clone.

>TRBV5-5|14|TRBJ2-3|NA|NA
CASSDKPGENTQYF
TGTGCCAGCAGCGATAAACCTGGAGAAAATACGCAGTATTTT
>TRBV2|16|TRBJ2-7|NA|NA
CASSTNGPPLWGEQYF
TGTGCCAGCAGTACGAACGGCCCACCGCTTTGGGGCGAGCAGTACTTC
>TRBV7-2|14|TRBJ2-5|NA|NA
CASSLKSWQETQYF
TGTGCCAGCAGCTTAAAGTCATGGCAAGAGACCCAGTACTTC
>TRBV6-1|14|TRBJ1-2|TRBD1|NA
CASSQGTGDLGYTF
TGTGCCAGCAGTCAGGGGACAGGGGATCTAGGCTACACCTTC
>TRBV14|13|TRBJ1-2|NA|few
CASSPSATYGYTF
TGTGCCAGCAGCCCGTCCGCTACGTATGGCTACACCTTC
>TRBV4-1|14|TRBJ2-1|NA|NA
CASSQDRWPDEQFF
TGCGCCAGCAGCCAAGATCGGTGGCCCGATGAGCAGTTCTTC
>TRBV30|15|TRBJ2-4|NA|NA
CAWSTSRGPGDIQYF
TGTGCCTGGAGTACTTCCCGGGGGCCAGGGGACATTCAGTACTTC
>TRBV6-5|14|TRBJ1-3|TRBD1|NA
CASSNRGSGNTIYF
TGTGCCAGCAGCAACAGGGGCTCTGGAAACACCATATATTTT
>TRBV4-1|16|TRBJ2-7|TRBD1|once
CASSQEPGTAIYEQYF
TGCGCCAGCAGCCAAGAGCCCGGGACAGCTATCTACGAGCAGTACTTC
>TRBV9|15|TRBJ1-2|TRBD1|NA
CASSVDLGGGYGYTF
TGTGCCAGCAGCGTCGACTTAGGGGGCGGCTATGGCTACACCTTC
>TRBV14|12|TRBJ1-2|NA|NA
CASSHWAYGYTF
TGTGCCAGCAGCCATTGGGCCTATGGCTACACCTTC
>TRBV5-4|16|TRBJ2-7|NA|NA
CASSLWVIGGAGEQYF
TGTGCCAGCAGCTTGTGGGTGATTGGTGGTGCAGGCGAGCAGTACTTC
>TRBV5-4|15|TRBJ2-3|NA|NA
CASSRPQGWTDTQYF
TGTGCCAGCAGCCGACCACAGGGTTGGACAGATACGCAGTATTTT
>TRBV7-2|16|TRBJ2-1|TRBD1|NA
CASSPWTGGDYNEQFF
TGTGCCAGCAGCCCATGGACAGGGGGGGACTACAATGAGCAGTTCTTC
>TRBV28|15|TRBJ1-5|TRBD1|once
CASSPQGTGYQPQHF
TGTGCCAGCAGTCCCCAGGGGACAGGGTATCAGCCCCAGCATTTT
>TRBV5-1|17|TRBJ1-6|NA|NA
CASSLLGGFSYNSPLHF
TGCGCCAGCAGCTTGTTGGGGGGATTCTCCTATAATTCACCCCTCCACTTT
>TRBV5-5|15|TRBJ2-6|NA|NA
CASPESRGGANVLTF
TGTGCCAGCCCAGAATCCCGCGGGGGGGCCAACGTCCTGACTTTC
>TRBV5-1|13|TRBJ2-3|NA|NA
CASRPAVADTQYF
TGCGCCAGCCGCCCCGCCGTCGCAGATACGCAGTATTTT
>TRBV28|15|TRBJ1-5|TRBD1|NA
CASSLSQGGNQPQHF
TGTGCCAGCAGTTTATCACAGGGGGGCAATCAGCCCCAGCATTTT
>TRBV6-1|14|TRBJ2-2|TRBD2|NA
CASTSGGAPGELFF
TGTGCCAGCACTAGCGGGGGGGCGCCCGGGGAGCTGTTTTTT
>TRBV7-2|15|TRBJ2-5|NA|once
CASSSPDRSQETQYF
TGTGCCAGCAGCTCTCCGGACCGGAGTCAGGAGACCCAGTACTTC
>TRBV5-1|16|TRBJ2-1|TRBD1|NA
CASSSAGTGEYNEQFF
TGCGCCAGCAGCTCCGCCGGGACAGGGGAATACAATGAGCAGTTCTTC
>TRBV5-5|14|TRBJ1-3|NA|NA
CASSLQASGNTIYF
TGTGCCAGCAGCTTACAAGCCTCTGGAAACACCATATATTTT
>TRBV5-8|15|TRBJ1-1|TRBD1|NA
CASSLLGQVDTEAFF
TGTGCCAGCAGCTTGTTGGGACAGGTAGACACTGAAGCTTTCTTT
>TRBV7-2|16|TRBJ2-7|NA|NA
CASSSPRGRGNREQYF
TGTGCCAGCAGCTCGCCCCGGGGGCGGGGTAACAGGGAGCAGTACTTC
>TRBV10-3|15|TRBJ1-2|NA|NA
CATVMDGLANYGYTF
TGTGCCACCGTAATGGACGGACTCGCTAACTATGGCTACACCTTC
>TRBV21-1|11|TRBJ2-1|NA|NA
CASSKGDEQFF
TGTGCCAGCAGCAAGGGGGATGAGCAGTTCTTC
>TRBV25-1|15|TRBJ2-7|NA|NA
CASSPATGYLYEQYF
TGTGCCAGCAGTCCCGCGACAGGATATCTCTACGAGCAGTACTTC